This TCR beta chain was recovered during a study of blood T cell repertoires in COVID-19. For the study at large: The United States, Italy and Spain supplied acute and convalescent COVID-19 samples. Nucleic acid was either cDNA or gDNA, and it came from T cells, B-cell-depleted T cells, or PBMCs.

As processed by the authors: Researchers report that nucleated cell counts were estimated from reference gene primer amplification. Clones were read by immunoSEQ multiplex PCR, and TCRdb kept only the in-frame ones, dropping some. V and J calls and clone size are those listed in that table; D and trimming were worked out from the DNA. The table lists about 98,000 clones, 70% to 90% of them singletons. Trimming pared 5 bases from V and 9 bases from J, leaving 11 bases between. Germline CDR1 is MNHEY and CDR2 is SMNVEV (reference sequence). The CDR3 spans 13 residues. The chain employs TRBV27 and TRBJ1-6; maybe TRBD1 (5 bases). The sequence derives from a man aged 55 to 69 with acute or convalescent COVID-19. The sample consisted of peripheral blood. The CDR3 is CASSRQGTSPLHF. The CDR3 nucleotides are TGTGCCAGCAGTCGGCAGGGTACTTCACCCCTCCACTTT.